This T cell receptor beta chain originates from a study of a mutant IDH1 vaccine in newly diagnosed glioma. Study-level points and caveats: Altogether, approximately 93% of patients exhibited vaccine-induced immune responses.

Sequencing used immunoSEQ multiplex PCR; TCRdb keeps in-frame clones, though not all of them. The sample yields about 33,000 clones, 70% to 85% seen once. Looked up from germline, CDR1 is SGHDN and CDR2 is FVKESK. V dropped 2 bases and J dropped 6; count of bases not matched to a gene: 7. CDR3 length equals 15 residues. Sample time point: week 5, during vaccination. Doses of 300 ug of mutant IDH1 20-mer peptide were given with topical imiquimod. A remark on this clone: What it binds is unknown.

The TCR was taken from a man aged 25 to 40 with glioma. The material was PBMCs, obtained from a glioma patient whose treatment included an IDH1 peptide vaccine. The V and J genes are TRBV14 and TRBJ1-2; 9 bases match TRBD1. CDR3 coding DNA: TGTGCCAGCAGCCAACTGGACAGGGGAAGCGATGGCTACACCTTC. Residues: CASSQLDRGSDGYTF. Full variable domain (missing parts from reference TRBV14 and TRBJ1-2): EAGVTQFPSHSVIEKGQTVTLRCDPISGHDNLYWYRRVMGKEIKFLLHFVKESKQDESGMPNNRFLAERTGGTYSTLKVQPAELEDSGVYFCASSQLDRGSDGYTFGSGTRLTVV.